These 11 T cell receptor beta chains were sequenced from one sample in a study of control samples from healthy donors and cancer patients. Here immunoSEQ multiplex PCR was the method, and the copy in TCRdb shows in-frame clones only, minus some. The sample includes over 150,000 clones, around 95% seen only once; the top ten take about 5.6%. Sequencing was performed on blood. The receptors were gathered from a man aged 40-55 years in good health.

The V call is TRBV7-2, the J call TRBJ2-5, with 9 bases identical to TRBD2. This CDR3 has 15 residues. Germline V lookup: CDR1 SGHTA, CDR2 FQGNSA. V lost 2 bases and J lost 5; bases outside the gene matches: 6. In nucleotides, the CDR3 is TGTGCCAGCAGCTTAATGCGGGGGGGCTTGGAGACCCAGTACTTC. Protein sequence: CASSLMRGGLETQYF. The full variable domain, in which reference TRBV7-2 and TRBJ2-5 provide the parts outside the CDR3, is GAGVSQSPSNKVTEKGKDVELRCDPISGHTALYWYRQSLGQGLEFLIYFQGNSAPDKSGLPSDRFSAERTGGSVSTLTIQRTQQEDSAVYLCASSLMRGGLETQYFGPGTRLLVL.

This clone was picked up one time. This chain's CDR3 is CASSQQGQNNSPLHF. For the CDR3, the DNA is TGTGCCAGCAGCCAACAAGGACAGAATAATTCACCCCTCCACTTT. This chain links TRBV4-2 with TRBJ1-6; perhaps TRBD1 as D (6 bases). From germline, CDR1 is LGHNA and CDR2 YNFKEQ. V was pared by 2 bases and J by 5 bases, with 10 bases between. The CDR3 spans 15 residues.

The J gene is TRBJ1-4, the V gene TRBV5-4; D remains ambiguous. V was clipped by 0 bases and J by 11 bases, with 11 bases between them. CDR1 is SGHNT, CDR2 YYREEE, per germline (reference sequence). The CDR3 extends over 13 amino acids. CDR3 sequence: CASSLEIKDKLFF. CDR3 DNA sequence: TGTGCCAGCAGCTTGGAAATAAAGGATAAACTGTTTTTT.

The chain is built from TRBV5-6 and TRBJ1-5, with TRBD1 as a possible D gene (6 bases). Trimming took off 2 bases at V and 9 bases at J, with 12 bases between the two ends. The germline V gene encodes CDR1 SGHDT and CDR2 YYEEEE. The CDR3 is made up of 13 amino acids. The CDR3 coding sequence is TGTGCCAGCAGCTTAGGGGGGGGCCGGCCCCAGCATTTT. This codes for CASSLGGGRPQHF.

The V and J genes are TRBV28 and TRBJ1-2; 9 positions match TRBD1. J lost 6 bases, V lost 5 bases, and 10 bases had no gene match. Germline assignment: CDR1 MDHEN and CDR2 SYDVKM. The CDR3 covers 15 residues. In DNA form, the CDR3 reads TGTGCCAGCAGTCCTAACAGGGGGCAGGTACATGGCTACACCTTC. This codes for CASSPNRGQVHGYTF.

This clone has only one observation. This chain joins TRBV9 and TRBJ1-1; tentative D call: TRBD1 (5 bases). Germline V lookup: CDR1 SGDLS, CDR2 YYNGEE. CDR3 length: 19 amino acids. With 4 bases removed from V and 1 base from J, the gap between germline ends came to 26 bases. The CDR3: CASSNLIRGGRAWNTEAFF. The CDR3 DNA reads as TGTGCCAGCAGCAACTTGATTCGGGGGGGTCGTGCATGGAACACTGAAGCTTTCTTT.

The chain carries TRBV7-9 and TRBJ1-4; D not resolved. Germline V gene sequence: CDR1 SEHNR, CDR2 FQNEAQ (reference sequence). Trimming removed 4 bases at V and 8 bases at J, with 8 bases between. The length of the CDR3 is 12 residues. CDR3 bases: TGTGCCAGCAGCTCGGTACGGGAAAAACTGTTTTTT. Translating gives CASSSVREKLFF.

The V and J genes are TRBV28 and TRBJ1-2; TRBD1 is a possible D gene (6 bases). Germline assignment: CDR1 MDHEN and CDR2 SYDVKM. CDR3 length equals 14 residues. The V gene lost 4 bases and the J gene lost 7 bases, with 16 bases spanning the gap. Here the CDR3 reads CASSYTGTVGGYTF. In DNA, the CDR3 is TGTGCCAGCAGTTATACAGGGACTGTGGGTGGCTACACCTTC.

CDR3 in DNA: TGTGCCAGCAGCCAAGGACTCTCTGGAAACACCATATATTTT. Translated, it gives CASSQGLSGNTIYF. The V call is TRBV14, the J call TRBJ1-3; D not resolved. Germline CDR1 and CDR2: SGHDN and FVKESK. The CDR3 is made up of 14 amino acids. V lost 1 base, J lost 0 bases, and 4 bases lay in between.

V usage is TRBV28 and J usage is TRBJ2-4, with 10 bases matching TRBD1. J gave up 3 bases and V 6 bases, and 8 bases lay outside the gene matches. CDR1 is MDHEN and CDR2 is SYDVKM in the germline V gene. CDR3 length equals 16 residues. DNA for the CDR3: TGTGCCAGCAGCAGGCCACGGACAGGGGGCAAAAACATTCAGTACTTC. Translated: CASSRPRTGGKNIQYF.

This chain connects TRBV27 to TRBJ2-7; 8 nucleotides line up with TRBD1. The CDR3 is made up of 14 amino acids. The V segment lost 8 bases and the J segment 0 bases; nucleotides outside the gene matches: 6. Germline CDR1 is MNHEY and CDR2 is SMNVEV (reference sequence). CDR3 amino acids: CASSQGTGSYEQYF. The CDR3 nucleotides are TGTGCCAGCTCTCAGGGGACAGGCTCCTACGAGCAGTACTTC.